Following are 22 T cell receptor beta chains from one sample sequenced in a study of control samples from healthy donors and cancer patients. TCRdb keeps only in-frame clones here, not all; method: immunoSEQ multiplex PCR. Altogether 150,000 to 200,000 clones are present, 94% being singletons, with the ten largest covering about 1.4%. Sequencing was carried out using blood. Receptors were obtained from a woman between 18 and 29 years old in good health.

This clone was found a few times. The CDR3 protein is CASSPSFGTSYEQYF. DNA of the CDR3: TGTGCCAGCTCACCATCATTCGGGACTTCCTACGAGCAGTACTTC. This rearrangement joins TRBV18 to TRBJ2-7; possible D gene TRBD2, 6 bases. Germline V CDR1 and CDR2: KGHSH, LQKENI. The CDR3 loop spans 15 amino acids. Trimming left V 2 bases short and J 1 base short, with 12 bases between.

This chain connects TRBV12-5 to TRBJ1-2, with a possible D match to TRBD1 (6 bases). Germline V CDR1 and CDR2: LGHNT, FRNRAP. V was pared by 0 bases and J by 5 bases, with 16 bases between. This CDR3 comprises 16 residues. As DNA, the CDR3 is TGTGCTAGTGGTTTGGTACGGATGGGGGGCTATTATGGCTACACCTTC. It translates to CASGLVRMGGYYGYTF.

The rearrangement links TRBV27 to TRBJ2-3; D might be TRBD1 or TRBD2, each matching 5 bases. The V gene's germline CDR1 is MNHEY and CDR2 SMNVEV (reference sequence). V was pared by 6 bases and J by 2 bases, with 9 bases between. CDR3 length: 13 residues. The CDR3 region is CASREGSTDTQYF. The DNA for the CDR3 is TGTGCCAGCAGAGAGGGGTCCACAGATACGCAGTATTTT.

V gene TRBV23-1 combines with J gene TRBJ1-5; 7 nucleotides agree with TRBD1. TRBV23-1 is placed among ORFs of uncertain function. The J segment lost 5 bases and the V segment lost 0 bases, leaving 25 bases of the junction unmatched. The CDR3 runs 22 residues. CDR3 in DNA: TGCGCCAGCAGTCAATCTAGGCCGCCGGGACAGTTAATTCCCTCGGCCCATCAGCCCCAGCATTTT. Translating it yields CASSQSRPPGQLIPSAHQPQHF.

This sequence joins TRBV19 and TRBJ1-6; the match to TRBD1 covers 9 bases. V lost 5 bases and J lost 6; bases outside the gene matches: 2. This CDR3 region has 14 residues. CDR1 LNHDA and CDR2 SQIVND come from the germline V gene (reference sequence). The DNA for the CDR3 is TGTGCCAGTAGTCCGGGACAGGGTAATTCACCCCTCCACTTT. The encoded protein is CASSPGQGNSPLHF.

The V gene is TRBV10-2, the J gene TRBJ1-1; the D gene is possibly TRBD1 (5 bases). This CDR3 has 14 residues. V was pared by 2 bases and J by 4 bases, with 11 bases between. Germline loops: CDR1 WSHSY, CDR2 SAAADI. As DNA, the CDR3 is TGCGCCAGCAGTGAGGGGGGAACGGGCACTGAAGCTTTCTTT. Protein sequence: CASSEGGTGTEAFF.

This chain uses TRBV7-2 with TRBJ2-3, with 9 bases identical to TRBD2. The V and J ends lost 7 bases and 4 bases, in that order; junction bases with no gene match: 12. This CDR3 has 16 residues. Germline CDR1 SGHTA, CDR2 FQGNSA. This CDR3 reads CASNQRGVGDPDTQYF. As DNA, the CDR3 is TGTGCCAGCAACCAGCGGGGGGTAGGTGACCCAGATACGCAGTATTTT.

This sequence joins TRBV19 and TRBJ2-2, with D perhaps matching TRBD2 (5 bases). Germline V lookup: CDR1 LNHDA, CDR2 SQIVND (reference sequence). V gave up 3 bases and J gave up 4 bases, with 12 bases separating them. The CDR3 extends over 15 amino acids. CDR3 coding DNA: TGTGCCAGTAGTATCCGTCGGGCGGGCACCGGGGAGCTGTTTTTT. Amino acid sequence: CASSIRRAGTGELFF.

The chain couples TRBV2 to TRBJ1-1; a possible D gene is TRBD1 (6 bases). The CDR3 has 15 residues. Germline V CDR1 and CDR2: SNHLY, FYNNEI. The V end lost 7 bases, the J end lost 3 bases, and 18 bases lay between the germline ends. Here the CDR3 DNA reads TGTGCCAGCATCGGAAAGGGGGGAAGGGACACTGAAGCTTTCTTT. Amino acids: CASIGKGGRDTEAFF.

The chain links TRBV5-4 to TRBJ1-1, with D possibly matching TRBD1 (6 bases). V was shortened by 5 bases and J by 4 bases, with 12 bases between the two germline ends. The CDR3 length is 13 residues. Germline V lookup: CDR1 SGHNT, CDR2 YYREEE (reference sequence). The CDR3 sequence: CASRYTGRTEAFF. The CDR3 nucleotides read TGTGCCAGCAGATACACAGGGCGCACTGAAGCTTTCTTT.

The rearrangement joins TRBV2 to TRBJ1-1; D not resolved. There are 14 residues in the CDR3. Germline CDR1 and CDR2: SNHLY and FYNNEI. V was clipped by 8 bases and J by 0 bases, with 13 bases between them. The chain's CDR3 is CASAAGRMNTEAFF. In DNA, the CDR3 is TGTGCCAGCGCGGCGGGCAGAATGAACACTGAAGCTTTCTTT.

This chain joins TRBV6-6 and TRBJ1-2; 10 nucleotides match TRBD1. CDR1 and CDR2 from the germline V gene are MNHNY and SVGAGI (reference sequence). Trimming cost V 0 bases and J 7 bases; bases outside gene matches: 8. CDR3 size: 16 residues. CDR3 nucleotides: TGTGCCAGCAGTTACTCGAACGACAGGGGGCCGCGTGGCTACACCTTC. Translated, it gives CASSYSNDRGPRGYTF.

CDR3 sequence: CARSGTGGSQLHEQFF. In nucleotides, the CDR3 is TGTGCCAGGTCCGGGACAGGGGGGTCCCAGTTACATGAGCAGTTCTTC. This chain uses TRBV27 with TRBJ2-1, with TRBD1 identical over 11 bases. CDR1 is MNHEY and CDR2 is SMNVEV in the germline V gene (reference sequence). The CDR3 consists of 16 residues. V lost 9 bases to trimming and J lost 8 bases; unmatched junction nucleotides: 15.

V and J are TRBV19 and TRBJ1-1; no definite D call. CDR3 size: 12 residues. The V end was cut by 3 bases, the J end by 0 bases, with 2 bases between. Germline-derived CDR1 and CDR2 are LNHDA and SQIVND (reference sequence). The CDR3 spells CASSILNTEAFF. The CDR3 DNA sequence: TGTGCCAGTAGTATTTTGAACACTGAAGCTTTCTTT.

This clone occurred once. The genes are TRBV28 and TRBJ1-2; D unclear. Trimming shortened V by 6 bases and J by 4 bases, and 12 bases separated the two germline ends. Germline CDR1 MDHEN, CDR2 SYDVKM. This CDR3 spans 13 amino acids. CDR3 DNA sequence: TGTGCCAGCAGGGAGGAGGCGCCCTATGGCTACACCTTC. Protein sequence: CASREEAPYGYTF.

This chain uses TRBV11-3 with TRBJ1-6; TRBD1 is a possible D gene (5 bases). Germline assignment: CDR1 SGHNT and CDR2 YENEEA. Trimming cost V 5 bases and J 3 bases, with 14 bases left between them. CDR3 length equals 16 residues. CDR3 DNA sequence: TGTGCCAGCAGCCAGAGGGGCTCGCACTATAATTCACCCCTCCACTTT. Translating gives CASSQRGSHYNSPLHF.

In its sample, this clone was seen a few times. The genes are TRBV7-2 and TRBJ1-1; D call uncertain. CDR3 length: 14 amino acids. Trimming took off 1 base at V and 5 bases at J, with 11 bases between the two ends. CDR1 is SGHTA and CDR2 is FQGNSA in the germline V gene. The DNA of the CDR3 is TGTGCCAGCAGCTTAGAGGGCCTTCGGACTGAAGCTTTCTTT. The encoded protein is CASSLEGLRTEAFF.

The chain uses TRBV9 and TRBJ1-2; D call uncertain. Trimming pared 0 bases from V and 0 bases from J, leaving 12 bases between. CDR3 length: 16 amino acids. Germline CDR1 reads SGDLS; CDR2 reads YYNGEE. The CDR3 sequence is CASSVDLQPTNYGYTF. For the CDR3, the DNA is TGTGCCAGCAGCGTAGATTTACAGCCTACTAACTATGGCTACACCTTC.

V gene TRBV6-2 or TRBV6-3 combines with J gene TRBJ2-1, with D tentatively TRBD2 (7 bases). CDR1 is MNHEY and CDR2 is SVGEGT in the germline V gene. Trimming removed 2 bases at V and 8 bases at J, with 19 bases between. The CDR3 has 16 residues. The CDR3 region is CASSYLAGAASDEQFF. The CDR3 DNA reads as TGTGCCAGCAGTTACCTCGCGGGGGCAGCTAGCGATGAGCAGTTCTTC.

Notes on this clone: Within the sample, other DNA sequences also encode this same CDR3. CDR3 region: CASSLWGPNYGYTF. The CDR3 DNA is TGTGCCAGCAGTTTATGGGGGCCTAACTATGGCTACACCTTC. This chain connects TRBV28 to TRBJ1-2; D possibly corresponds to TRBD1 (5 bases). V was pared by 0 bases and J by 0 bases, with 5 bases between. The CDR3 spans 14 residues. In germline, CDR1 is MDHEN, CDR2 SYDVKM.

This chain uses TRBV14 with TRBJ2-7; TRBD1 matches 7 bases. Germline-derived CDR1 and CDR2 are SGHDN and FVKESK. V was clipped by 3 bases and J by 8 bases; unmatched bases: 10. CDR3 length: 14 amino acids. The CDR3 here is CASSQSWETGKQYF. The CDR3 DNA reads TGTGCCAGCAGCCAGTCCTGGGAGACAGGGAAGCAGTACTTC.

This chain joins TRBV28 and TRBJ1-2; no firm D call. Germline V gene lookup returns CDR1 MDHEN and CDR2 SYDVKM. Trimming stripped 7 bases from V and 8 bases from J, with 23 bases between. The CDR3 length is 15 residues. The CDR3 DNA is TGTGCCAGCACCCTAGGAGTAGGGCGGACGCGGGGCTACACCTTC. Translated, it gives CASTLGVGRTRGYTF.